A selection of T cell receptor beta chains follows, all from one sample in a study of blood T cell repertoires in COVID-19. The table came from immunoSEQ multiplex PCR; TCRdb's copy has only in-frame clones and leaves some out. The sample includes approximately 110,000 clones, roughly 76% seen only once; the top ten take over 9%. The material sequenced was peripheral blood. These receptors were obtained from a woman in her seventies with acute or convalescent COVID-19. CDR3s include the opening cysteine and the closing phenylalanine or tryptophan. D genes are given only for firm matches. Some rows mark clone size as missing; the rest say once, few, many or name a class of expanded clone.

V gene: TRBV3-1/TRBV3-2; CDR3 length: 16; clone size: once; J gene: TRBJ2-1; D gene: .; CDR3 DNA: TGTGCCAGCAGCCCATTCGGGTCGCAGCCATCCCCTGAGCAGTTCTTC; CDR3 protein: CASSPFGSQPSPEQFF
V gene: TRBV5-1; CDR3 length: 14; clone size: .; J gene: TRBJ1-2; D gene: TRBD1; CDR3 DNA: TGCGCCAGCAGCTTGGGACAGGGGGCCGGTGGCTACACCTTC; CDR3 protein: CASSLGQGAGGYTF
V gene: TRBV6-5; CDR3 length: 14; clone size: .; J gene: TRBJ1-2; D gene: TRBD1; CDR3 DNA: TGTGCCAGCAGTCCGACAGGGCCCCTCTATGGCTACACCTTC; CDR3 protein: CASSPTGPLYGYTF
V gene: TRBV2; CDR3 length: 14; clone size: .; J gene: TRBJ1-2; D gene: TRBD1; CDR3 DNA: TGTGCCAGCAGTATCGACAGGGGGAACTATGGCTACACCTTC; CDR3 protein: CASSIDRGNYGYTF
V gene: TRBV19; CDR3 length: 13; clone size: .; J gene: TRBJ2-2; D gene: .; CDR3 DNA: TGTGCCAGTAGTATAACAGGGCCCGGGGAGCTGTTTTTT; CDR3 protein: CASSITGPGELFF
V gene: TRBV6-6; CDR3 length: 15; clone size: .; J gene: TRBJ1-4; D gene: .; CDR3 DNA: TGTGCCAGCAGGAATTCAGGGGAAACTAATGAAAAACTGTTTTTT; CDR3 protein: CASRNSGETNEKLFF
V gene: TRBV7-2; CDR3 length: 13; clone size: .; J gene: TRBJ1-1; D gene: TRBD1; CDR3 DNA: TGTGCCAGCAGCCCTAGAGGACAGGGTGAAGCTTTCTTT; CDR3 protein: CASSPRGQGEAFF
V gene: TRBV10-3; CDR3 length: 16; clone size: few; J gene: TRBJ1-1; D gene: .; CDR3 DNA: TGTGCCATCAGCCCTTTGGGAGGGAGGGGACGGCCTGAAGCTTTCTTT; CDR3 protein: CAISPLGGRGRPEAFF
V gene: TRBV18; CDR3 length: 16; clone size: few; J gene: TRBJ1-1; D gene: .; CDR3 DNA: TGTGCCAGCTCACCACCGGTCCAGGGAAATTGGCATGAAGCTTTCTTT; CDR3 protein: CASSPPVQGNWHEAFF
V gene: TRBV5-4; CDR3 length: 15; clone size: .; J gene: TRBJ2-5; D gene: .; CDR3 DNA: TGTGCCAGCAGCTTATGGGGAGGGGGGAGAGAGACCCAGTACTTC; CDR3 protein: CASSLWGGGRETQYF
V gene: TRBV7-7; CDR3 length: 16; clone size: .; J gene: TRBJ2-5; D gene: TRBD2; CDR3 DNA: TGTGCCAGCAGCTTCGGGCTAGCGGGGGGACAAGAGACCCAGTACTTC; CDR3 protein: CASSFGLAGGQETQYF
V gene: TRBV5-6; CDR3 length: 16; clone size: .; J gene: TRBJ2-4; D gene: .; CDR3 DNA: TGTGCCAGCAGCGTAACCGGGACACCGTCGCGAGACATTCAGTACTTC; CDR3 protein: CASSVTGTPSRDIQYF
V gene: TRBV11-3; CDR3 length: 13; clone size: .; J gene: TRBJ2-1; D gene: TRBD2; CDR3 DNA: TGTGCCAGCAGCATAGCGGGAGGAAATGAGCAGTTCTTC; CDR3 protein: CASSIAGGNEQFF
V gene: TRBV4-3; CDR3 length: 16; clone size: few; J gene: TRBJ2-1; D gene: TRBD1; CDR3 DNA: TGCGCCAGCAGCCAAGGGGCAGGGGGAGACTACAATGAGCAGTTCTTC; CDR3 protein: CASSQGAGGDYNEQFF
V gene: TRBV6-5; CDR3 length: 14; clone size: .; J gene: TRBJ2-7; D gene: .; CDR3 DNA: TGTGCCAGCAGTCTCCGGGACACCCACTACGAGCAGTACTTC; CDR3 protein: CASSLRDTHYEQYF
V gene: TRBV12-3/TRBV12-4; CDR3 length: 13; clone size: .; J gene: TRBJ1-3; D gene: .; CDR3 DNA: TGTGCCAGTACCCCAGGGGCTAGAAACACCATATATTTT; CDR3 protein: CASTPGARNTIYF
V gene: TRBV19; CDR3 length: 19; clone size: .; J gene: TRBJ2-2; D gene: TRBD2; CDR3 DNA: TGTGCCAGTAGTGTAACGTGGCGGGAGGTACGATTGAACACCGGGGAGCTGTTTTTT; CDR3 protein: CASSVTWREVRLNTGELFF
V gene: TRBV12-3/TRBV12-4; CDR3 length: 12; clone size: .; J gene: TRBJ1-1; D gene: .; CDR3 DNA: TGTGCCAGCAGTTTAGTGGTCGGTGAAGCTTTCTTT; CDR3 protein: CASSLVVGEAFF
V gene: TRBV7-3; CDR3 length: 16; clone size: .; J gene: TRBJ2-3; D gene: TRBD2; CDR3 DNA: TGTGCCAGCAGCTTAGGACTAGCGGGAGGATCAGATACGCAGTATTTT; CDR3 protein: CASSLGLAGGSDTQYF
V gene: TRBV7-9; CDR3 length: 14; clone size: .; J gene: TRBJ1-3; D gene: .; CDR3 DNA: TGTGCCAGCAGCGCAGCGAGCTCTGGAAACACCATATATTTT; CDR3 protein: CASSAASSGNTIYF
V gene: TRBV13; CDR3 length: 18; clone size: .; J gene: TRBJ2-3; D gene: TRBD1; CDR3 DNA: TGTGCCAGCAGCCGGGTGGGACAGGGGATGGGGAACACAGATACGCAGTATTTT; CDR3 protein: CASSRVGQGMGNTDTQYF
V gene: TRBV18; CDR3 length: 13; clone size: .; J gene: TRBJ2-1; D gene: .; CDR3 DNA: TGTGCCAGCTTCACGACTTTGTACAATGAGCAGTTCTTC; CDR3 protein: CASFTTLYNEQFF
V gene: TRBV15; CDR3 length: 16; clone size: .; J gene: TRBJ2-7; D gene: .; CDR3 DNA: TGTGCCACCTGTGACTCATTGGCGAGGGGGTCCTACGAGCAGTACTTC; CDR3 protein: CATCDSLARGSYEQYF
V gene: TRBV10-3; CDR3 length: 15; clone size: .; J gene: TRBJ1-6; D gene: .; CDR3 DNA: TGTGCCATCAGTGAGTCGTTAGAGAGTCGTTCACCCCTCCACTTT; CDR3 protein: CAISESLESRSPLHF